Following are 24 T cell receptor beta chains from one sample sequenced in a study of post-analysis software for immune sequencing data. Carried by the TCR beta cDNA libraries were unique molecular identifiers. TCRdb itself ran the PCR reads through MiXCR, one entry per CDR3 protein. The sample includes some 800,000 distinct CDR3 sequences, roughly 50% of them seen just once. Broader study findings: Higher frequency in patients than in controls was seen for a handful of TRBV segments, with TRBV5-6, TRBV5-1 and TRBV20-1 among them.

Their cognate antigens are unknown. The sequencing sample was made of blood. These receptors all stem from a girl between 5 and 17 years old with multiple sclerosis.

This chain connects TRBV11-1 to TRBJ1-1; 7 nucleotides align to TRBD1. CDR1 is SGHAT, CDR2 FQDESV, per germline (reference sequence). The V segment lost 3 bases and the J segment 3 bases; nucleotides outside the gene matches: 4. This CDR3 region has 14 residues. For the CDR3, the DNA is TGTGCCAGCAGCTTGCGTCAGGGGGACACTGAAGCTTTCTTT. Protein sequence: CASSLRQGDTEAFF.

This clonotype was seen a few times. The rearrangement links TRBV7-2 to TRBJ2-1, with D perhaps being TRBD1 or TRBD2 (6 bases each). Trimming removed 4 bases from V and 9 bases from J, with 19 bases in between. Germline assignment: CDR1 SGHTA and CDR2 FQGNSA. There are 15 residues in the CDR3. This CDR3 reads CASSSLEQGRIEQFF. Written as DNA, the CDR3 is TGTGCCAGCAGCTCCCTCGAGCAGGGGAGGATTGAGCAGTTCTTC. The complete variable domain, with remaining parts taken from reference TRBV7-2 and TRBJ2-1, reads GAGVSQSPSNKVTEKGKDVELRCDPISGHTALYWYRQSLGQGLEFLIYFQGNSAPDKSGLPSDRFSAERTGGSVSTLTIQRTQQEDSAVYLCASSSLEQGRIEQFFGPGTRLTVL.

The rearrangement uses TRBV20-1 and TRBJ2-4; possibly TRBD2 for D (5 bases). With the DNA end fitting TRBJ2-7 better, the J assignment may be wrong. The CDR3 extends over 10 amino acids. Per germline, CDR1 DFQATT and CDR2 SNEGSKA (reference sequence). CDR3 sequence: CSANRGEQYF. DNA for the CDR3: TGCAGTGCTAATCGGGGCGAGCAGTACTTC.

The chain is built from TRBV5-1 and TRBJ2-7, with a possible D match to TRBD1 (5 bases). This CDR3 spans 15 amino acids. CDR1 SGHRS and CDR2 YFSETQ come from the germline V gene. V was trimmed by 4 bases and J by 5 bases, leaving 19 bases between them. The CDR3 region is CASSPVFQGGNEQYF. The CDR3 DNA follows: TGCGCCAGCAGCCCTGTCTTCCAGGGTGGGAACGAGCAGTACTTC.

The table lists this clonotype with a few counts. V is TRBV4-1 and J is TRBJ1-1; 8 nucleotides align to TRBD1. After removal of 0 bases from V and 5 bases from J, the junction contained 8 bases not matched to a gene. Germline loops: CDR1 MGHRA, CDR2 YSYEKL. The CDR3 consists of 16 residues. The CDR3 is CASSQEPGGARTEAFF. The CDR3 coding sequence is TGCGCCAGCAGCCAAGAACCAGGGGGCGCGAGGACTGAAGCTTTCTTT.

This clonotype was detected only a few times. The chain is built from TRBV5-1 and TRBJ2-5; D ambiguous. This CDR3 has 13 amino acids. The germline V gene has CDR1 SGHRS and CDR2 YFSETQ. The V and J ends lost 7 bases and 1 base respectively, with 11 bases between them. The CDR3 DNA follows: TGCGCCAGCCGTTCGAGTCTCCAAGAGACCCAGTACTTC. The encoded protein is CASRSSLQETQYF.

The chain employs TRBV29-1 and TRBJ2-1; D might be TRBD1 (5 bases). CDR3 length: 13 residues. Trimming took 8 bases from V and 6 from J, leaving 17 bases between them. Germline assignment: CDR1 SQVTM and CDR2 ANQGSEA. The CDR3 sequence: CSSFKGIGNEQFF. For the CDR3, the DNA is TGCAGCTCCTTTAAGGGGATTGGCAATGAGCAGTTCTTC.

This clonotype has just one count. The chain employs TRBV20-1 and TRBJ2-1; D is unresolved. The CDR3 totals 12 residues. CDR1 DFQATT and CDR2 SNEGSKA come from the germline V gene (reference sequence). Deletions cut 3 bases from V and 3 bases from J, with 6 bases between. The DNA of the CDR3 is TGCAGTGCTAGTACAAACTACAATGAGCAGTTCTTC. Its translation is CSASTNYNEQFF.

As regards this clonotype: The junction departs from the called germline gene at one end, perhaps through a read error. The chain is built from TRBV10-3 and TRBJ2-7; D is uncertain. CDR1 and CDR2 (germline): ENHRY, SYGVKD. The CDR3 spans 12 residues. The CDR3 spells CTISERVPEQYF. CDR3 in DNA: TGTACCATCAGTGAAAGGGTCCCCGAGCAGTACTTC.

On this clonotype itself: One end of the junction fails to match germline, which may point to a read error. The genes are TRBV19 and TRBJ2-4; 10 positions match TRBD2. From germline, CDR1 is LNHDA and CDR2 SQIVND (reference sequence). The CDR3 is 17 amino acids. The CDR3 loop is CASSKAGLADSKNIQYF. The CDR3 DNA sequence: TGTGCCAGTAGTAAGGCCGGACTAGCGGATTCCAAAAACATACAGTACTTC.

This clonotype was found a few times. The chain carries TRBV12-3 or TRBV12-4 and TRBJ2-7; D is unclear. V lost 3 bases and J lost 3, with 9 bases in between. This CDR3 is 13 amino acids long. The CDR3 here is CASSFFSSYEQYF. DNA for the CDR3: TGTGCCAGCAGTTTTTTTTCCAGCTACGAGCAGTACTTC.

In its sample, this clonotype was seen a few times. The CDR3 sequence: CSANPLAGSSYNEQFF. The CDR3 DNA reads TGCAGTGCTAACCCCCTAGCGGGGAGCTCCTACAATGAGCAGTTCTTC. The rearrangement uses TRBV20-1 and TRBJ2-1, with 9 bases lining up with TRBD2. This CDR3 contains 16 residues. With V trimmed by 4 bases and J by 0 bases, 7 bases remained unmatched. Per germline, CDR1 DFQATT and CDR2 SNEGSKA (reference sequence).

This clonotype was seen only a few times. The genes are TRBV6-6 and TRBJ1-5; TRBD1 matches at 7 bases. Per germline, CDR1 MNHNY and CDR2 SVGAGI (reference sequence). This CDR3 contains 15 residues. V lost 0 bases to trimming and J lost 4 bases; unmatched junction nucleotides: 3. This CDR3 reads CASSYSGQDNQPQHF. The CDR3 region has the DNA TGTGCCAGCAGTTACTCAGGACAGGATAATCAGCCCCAGCATTTT.

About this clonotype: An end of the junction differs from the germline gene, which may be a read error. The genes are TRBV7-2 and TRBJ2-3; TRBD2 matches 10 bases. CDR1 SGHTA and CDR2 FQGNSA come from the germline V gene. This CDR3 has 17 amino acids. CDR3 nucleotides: TGTGCCAGCAGTTTAGAACTAGCGGGGTCTAGCACAGATACGCAGTATTTT. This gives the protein CASSLELAGSSTDTQYF.

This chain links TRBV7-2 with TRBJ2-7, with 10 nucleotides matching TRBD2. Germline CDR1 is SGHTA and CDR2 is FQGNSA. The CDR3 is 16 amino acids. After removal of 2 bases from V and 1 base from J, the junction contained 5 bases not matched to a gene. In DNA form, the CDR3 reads TGTGCCAGCAGCTTACCCCTACTAGCGGGATCCTACGAGCAGTACTTC. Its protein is CASSLPLLAGSYEQYF.

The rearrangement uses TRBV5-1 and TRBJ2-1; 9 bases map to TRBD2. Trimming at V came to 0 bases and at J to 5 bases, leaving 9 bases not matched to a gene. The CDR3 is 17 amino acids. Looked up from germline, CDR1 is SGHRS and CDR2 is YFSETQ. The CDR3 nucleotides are TGCGCCAGCAGCTTGGTTACGGCGGGAGGGCCGAACAATGAGCAGTTCTTC. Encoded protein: CASSLVTAGGPNNEQFF.

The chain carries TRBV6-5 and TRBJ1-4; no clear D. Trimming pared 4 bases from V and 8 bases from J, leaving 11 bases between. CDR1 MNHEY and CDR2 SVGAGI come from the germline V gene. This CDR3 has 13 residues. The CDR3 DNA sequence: TGTGCCAGCAGTTTATCGGTCTGGGAAAAACTGTTTTTT. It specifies CASSLSVWEKLFF.

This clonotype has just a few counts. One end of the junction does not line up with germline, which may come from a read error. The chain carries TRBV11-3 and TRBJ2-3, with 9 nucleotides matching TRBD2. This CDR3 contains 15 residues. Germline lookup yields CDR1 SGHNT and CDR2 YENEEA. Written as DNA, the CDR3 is TGTGCCAGCAGCGTAGACGGGACTAGCTTAGATACGCAGTATTTT. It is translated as CASSVDGTSLDTQYF. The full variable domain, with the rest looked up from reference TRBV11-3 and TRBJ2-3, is EAGVVQSPRYKIIEKKQPVAFWCNPISGHNTLYWYLQNLGQGPELLIRYENEEAVDDSQLPKDRFSAERLKGVDSTLKIQPAELGDSAVYLCASSVDGTSLDTQYFGPGTRLTVL.

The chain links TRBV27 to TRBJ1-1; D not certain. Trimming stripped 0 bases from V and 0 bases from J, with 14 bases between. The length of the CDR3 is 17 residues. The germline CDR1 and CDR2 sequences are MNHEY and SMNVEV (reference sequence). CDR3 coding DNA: TGTGCCAGCAGTTTATCGGGATCACACGCGTTGAACACTGAAGCTTTCTTT. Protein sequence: CASSLSGSHALNTEAFF.

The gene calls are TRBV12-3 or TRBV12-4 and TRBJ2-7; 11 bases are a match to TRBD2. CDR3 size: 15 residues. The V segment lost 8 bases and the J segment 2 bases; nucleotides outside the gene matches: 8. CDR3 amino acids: CASGVAGGTAYEQYF. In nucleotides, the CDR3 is TGTGCCAGCGGGGTAGCGGGAGGGACTGCCTACGAGCAGTACTTC.

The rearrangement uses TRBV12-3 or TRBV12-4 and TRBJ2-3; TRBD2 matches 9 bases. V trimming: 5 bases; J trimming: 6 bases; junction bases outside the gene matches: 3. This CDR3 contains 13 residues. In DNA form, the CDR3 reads TGTGCCAGCAGTCTTAGCGGGAGCGATACGCAGTATTTT. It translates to CASSLSGSDTQYF.

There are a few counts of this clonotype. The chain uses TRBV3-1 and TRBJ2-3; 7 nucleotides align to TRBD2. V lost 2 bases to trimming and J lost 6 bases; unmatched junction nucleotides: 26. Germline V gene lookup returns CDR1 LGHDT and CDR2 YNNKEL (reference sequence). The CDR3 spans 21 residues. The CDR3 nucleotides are TGTGCCAGCAGCCAAACGGAGACTACATTGGGACTACACGGACTTCCCGATACGCAGTATTTT. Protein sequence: CASSQTETTLGLHGLPDTQYF.

DNA of the CDR3: TGCGCCAGCAGCCGACATCAGGGTATAAATGGGGCCAACGTCCTGACTTTC. This translates into CASSRHQGINGANVLTF. J is TRBJ2-6 and V is TRBV5-1; tentative D call: TRBD1 (5 bases). The germline V gene encodes CDR1 SGHRS and CDR2 YFSETQ. Trimming removed 4 bases from V and 3 bases from J, with 17 bases in between. The CDR3 consists of 17 residues.

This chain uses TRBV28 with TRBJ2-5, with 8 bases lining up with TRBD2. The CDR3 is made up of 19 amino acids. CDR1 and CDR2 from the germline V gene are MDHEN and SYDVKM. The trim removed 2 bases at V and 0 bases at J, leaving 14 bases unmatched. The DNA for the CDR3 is TGTGCCAGCAGTTTAGACACACTAGCGGTAAAACCGTACCAAGAGACCCAGTACTTC. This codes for CASSLDTLAVKPYQETQYF.